These 6 T cell receptor beta chains were sequenced from one sample in a study of blood T cell repertoires in COVID-19. Data came from immunoSEQ multiplex PCR; TCRdb stores just in-frame clones and leaves some out. The table records approximately 180,000 clones, 80% to 95% of them present only once. Sequenced sample: peripheral blood. These receptors were taken from a man in his forties or fifties with acute or convalescent COVID-19.

This sequence joins TRBV30 and TRBJ2-1, with D unclear. Trimming cost V 7 bases and J 4 bases, with 8 bases left between them. Per the germline V gene, CDR1 is GTSNPN and CDR2 is SVGIG (reference sequence). CDR3 length: 11 amino acids. The CDR3 is CASTGYNEQFF. The CDR3, as DNA: TGTGCCTCCACGGGTTACAATGAGCAGTTCTTC.

V gene TRBV24-1 combines with J gene TRBJ1-5; 8 nucleotides match TRBD1. Germline CDR1 and CDR2: KGHDR and SFDVKD. The V segment lost 3 bases and the J segment 6 bases; nucleotides outside the gene matches: 15. CDR3 length: 18 amino acids. Here the CDR3 reads CATSDADGRGHPAQPQHF. The CDR3 DNA sequence: TGTGCCACCAGTGATGCGGATGGCAGGGGGCATCCCGCTCAGCCCCAGCATTTT.

CDR3 bases: TGTGCCAGCAGCGTAGTTGGGGGGGGCGCCCTCTCCTACAATGAGCAGTTCTTC. Protein sequence: CASSVVGGGALSYNEQFF. The gene calls are TRBV9 and TRBJ2-1; maybe TRBD2 (7 bases). The CDR3 spans 18 residues. The V end was cut by 0 bases, the J end by 0 bases, with 16 bases between. CDR1 is SGDLS and CDR2 is YYNGEE in the germline V gene. Together with reference TRBV9 and TRBJ2-1, the CDR3 gives the full variable domain: DSGVTQTPKHLITATGQRVTLRCSPRSGDLSVYWYQQSLDQGLQFLIQYYNGEERAKGNILERFSAQQFPDLHSELNLSSLELGDSALYFCASSVVGGGALSYNEQFFGPGTRLTVL.

The V call is TRBV28, the J call TRBJ2-4; 7 bases fit TRBD1. The CDR3 extends over 17 amino acids. V dropped 5 bases and J dropped 0; count of bases not matched to a gene: 10. From germline, CDR1 is MDHEN and CDR2 SYDVKM. Here the CDR3 reads CASSLSGGGAAKNIQYF. CDR3 sequence (DNA): TGTGCCAGCAGTCTTTCAGGGGGTGGGGCAGCCAAAAACATTCAGTACTTC.

V is TRBV19 and J is TRBJ1-2, with 8 bases lining up with TRBD1. Germline lookup yields CDR1 LNHDA and CDR2 SQIVND (reference sequence). V lost 10 bases, J lost 4 bases, and 8 bases stayed unmatched. CDR3 length: 13 residues. This CDR3 is CATEDRASYGYTF. The CDR3, as DNA: TGTGCCACTGAGGACAGGGCCAGCTATGGCTACACCTTC.

V and J are TRBV7-2 and TRBJ1-6, with TRBD1 as a possible D gene (5 bases). The length of the CDR3 is 17 residues. Trimming cost V 1 base and J 0 bases, with 10 bases left between them. The V gene's germline CDR1 is SGHTA and CDR2 FQGNSA. CDR3 DNA: TGTGCCAGCAGCTTAGGATGGGGGGGCTCCTATAATTCACCCCTCCACTTT. It yields the protein CASSLGWGGSYNSPLHF.